This is a list of T cell receptor beta chains from one sample in a study of siplizumab effects on memory and regulatory T cells. Profiling relied on immunoSEQ multiplex PCR, and the TCRdb table lists in-frame clones only, not all of them. The table lists some 99,000 clones, around 92% of them singletons. The specimen was Tregs sorted from blood. Source of these receptors: a human donor in good health. The CDR3 runs from the conserved cysteine through the conserved F or W. Each record gives: J gene, CDR3 length, D gene, V gene, clone size, CDR3 protein, CDR3 DNA. D genes are given only for firm matches. Clone size is stated in some rows and not others, as once, few, many or a class when expanded.

J gene: TRBJ2-1
CDR3 length: 15
D gene: -
V gene: TRBV11-2
clone size: -
CDR3 protein: CASSSGTNSYNEQFF
CDR3 DNA: TGTGCCAGCAGCTCCGGGACAAATTCCTACAATGAGCAGTTCTTC

J gene: TRBJ1-1
CDR3 length: 13
D gene: -
V gene: TRBV12-5
clone size: -
CDR3 protein: CASGYRENTEAFF
CDR3 DNA: TGTGCTAGTGGTTACAGGGAAAACACTGAAGCTTTCTTT

J gene: TRBJ2-2
CDR3 length: 13
D gene: -
V gene: TRBV5-4
clone size: -
CDR3 protein: CASKALSTGELFF
CDR3 DNA: TGTGCCAGCAAAGCGCTAAGCACCGGGGAGCTGTTTTTT

J gene: TRBJ1-3
CDR3 length: 15
D gene: -
V gene: TRBV5-6
clone size: -
CDR3 protein: CASSLVQGLGNTIYF
CDR3 DNA: TGTGCCAGCAGCTTGGTCCAGGGCCTTGGAAACACCATATATTTT

J gene: TRBJ2-2
CDR3 length: 19
D gene: TRBD2
V gene: TRBV5-1
clone size: -
CDR3 protein: CASSFYGTSGRGNTGELFF
CDR3 DNA: TGCGCCAGCAGCTTTTACGGGACTAGCGGGAGAGGGAACACCGGGGAGCTGTTTTTT

J gene: TRBJ2-7
CDR3 length: 15
D gene: -
V gene: TRBV7-2
clone size: -
CDR3 protein: CASSTRVGVSYEQYF
CDR3 DNA: TGTGCCAGCAGCACCCGGGTGGGCGTTTCCTACGAGCAGTACTTC

J gene: TRBJ2-7
CDR3 length: 14
D gene: -
V gene: TRBV18
clone size: once
CDR3 protein: CASSPPSRRYEQYF
CDR3 DNA: TGTGCCAGCTCACCACCCAGCAGGAGGTACGAGCAGTACTTC

J gene: TRBJ2-3
CDR3 length: 15
D gene: -
V gene: TRBV2
clone size: -
CDR3 protein: CASTDRGANTDTQYF
CDR3 DNA: TGTGCCAGCACCGACAGAGGGGCCAACACAGATACGCAGTATTTT

J gene: TRBJ1-1
CDR3 length: 11
D gene: TRBD1
V gene: TRBV6-1
clone size: -
CDR3 protein: CASTDRGSAFF
CDR3 DNA: TGTGCCAGCACCGACAGGGGATCGGCTTTCTTT

J gene: TRBJ2-5
CDR3 length: 15
D gene: -
V gene: TRBV5-1
clone size: -
CDR3 protein: CASSPQAPRQETQYF
CDR3 DNA: TGCGCCAGCAGCCCTCAGGCACCTCGCCAAGAGACCCAGTACTTC

J gene: TRBJ1-4
CDR3 length: 13
D gene: -
V gene: TRBV6-6
clone size: -
CDR3 protein: CATSGWFNEKLFF
CDR3 DNA: TGTGCCACCTCCGGATGGTTTAATGAAAAACTGTTTTTT

J gene: TRBJ1-3
CDR3 length: 16
D gene: TRBD1
V gene: TRBV27
clone size: -
CDR3 protein: CASSLSGTASGNTIYF
CDR3 DNA: TGTGCCAGCAGTTTATCCGGGACAGCCTCTGGAAACACCATATATTTT

J gene: TRBJ2-3
CDR3 length: 15
D gene: -
V gene: TRBV6-5
clone size: -
CDR3 protein: CASRPLSGSTDTQYF
CDR3 DNA: TGTGCCAGCAGACCCCTTAGCGGTAGCACAGATACGCAGTATTTT

J gene: TRBJ2-6
CDR3 length: 14
D gene: -
V gene: TRBV10-3
clone size: -
CDR3 protein: CAISRGSGANVLTF
CDR3 DNA: TGTGCCATCAGTCGGGGGTCTGGGGCCAACGTCCTGACTTTC

J gene: TRBJ1-5
CDR3 length: 13
D gene: -
V gene: TRBV19
clone size: -
CDR3 protein: CASSKGMNQPQHF
CDR3 DNA: TGTGCCAGTAGTAAGGGAATGAATCAGCCCCAGCATTTT

J gene: TRBJ2-7
CDR3 length: 15
D gene: -
V gene: TRBV19
clone size: -
CDR3 protein: CASSTNPRWSYEQYF
CDR3 DNA: TGTGCCAGTAGTACCAATCCGCGGTGGAGCTACGAGCAGTACTTC

J gene: TRBJ2-2
CDR3 length: 15
D gene: -
V gene: TRBV28
clone size: -
CDR3 protein: CASSLGLFNTGELFF
CDR3 DNA: TGTGCCAGCAGTTTGGGACTCTTCAACACCGGGGAGCTGTTTTTT

J gene: TRBJ2-1
CDR3 length: 12
D gene: -
V gene: TRBV7-9
clone size: -
CDR3 protein: CASSLIPVRQFF
CDR3 DNA: TGTGCCAGCAGCTTAATCCCCGTGCGGCAGTTCTTC

J gene: TRBJ1-1
CDR3 length: 12
D gene: -
V gene: TRBV5-1
clone size: few
CDR3 protein: CASSGMNTEAFF
CDR3 DNA: TGCGCCAGCAGCGGGATGAACACTGAAGCTTTCTTT

J gene: TRBJ2-7
CDR3 length: 16
D gene: -
V gene: TRBV18
clone size: -
CDR3 protein: CASSPVEAGATYEQYF
CDR3 DNA: TGTGCCAGCTCACCAGTGGAAGCGGGTGCTACCTACGAGCAGTACTTC

J gene: TRBJ1-6
CDR3 length: 18
D gene: TRBD1
V gene: TRBV11-2
clone size: few
CDR3 protein: CASSLGGQGSSYNSPLHF
CDR3 DNA: TGTGCCAGCAGCTTGGGGGGACAGGGCAGCTCCTATAATTCACCCCTCCACTTT

J gene: TRBJ1-2
CDR3 length: 15
D gene: TRBD1
V gene: TRBV6-1
clone size: -
CDR3 protein: CASRRRGLEGYGYTF
CDR3 DNA: TGTGCCAGTCGGCGCAGGGGGCTCGAAGGCTATGGCTACACCTTC

J gene: TRBJ2-2
CDR3 length: 15
D gene: TRBD2
V gene: TRBV19
clone size: -
CDR3 protein: CASIWSGGAGGELFF
CDR3 DNA: TGTGCCAGTATATGGAGCGGGGGGGCCGGCGGGGAGCTGTTTTTT

J gene: TRBJ1-1
CDR3 length: 15
D gene: TRBD1
V gene: TRBV12-5
clone size: -
CDR3 protein: CASGLDRGMNTEAFF
CDR3 DNA: TGTGCTAGTGGACTTGACAGGGGTATGAACACTGAAGCTTTCTTT

J gene: TRBJ2-2
CDR3 length: 15
D gene: TRBD1
V gene: TRBV9
clone size: -
CDR3 protein: CASSARQGFIGELFF
CDR3 DNA: TGTGCCAGCAGCGCTAGACAGGGTTTTATCGGGGAGCTGTTTTTT

J gene: TRBJ1-2
CDR3 length: 15
D gene: -
V gene: TRBV2
clone size: once
CDR3 protein: CASTQEGGSDYGYTF
CDR3 DNA: TGTGCCAGCACCCAAGAGGGGGGTTCTGACTATGGCTACACCTTC

J gene: TRBJ1-1
CDR3 length: 14
D gene: TRBD1
V gene: TRBV5-1
clone size: -
CDR3 protein: CASFRQGSNTEAFF
CDR3 DNA: TGCGCCAGCTTCAGACAGGGGAGCAACACTGAAGCTTTCTTT

J gene: TRBJ2-7
CDR3 length: 12
D gene: -
V gene: TRBV6-6
clone size: -
CDR3 protein: CASSYSSYEQYF
CDR3 DNA: TGTGCCAGCAGTTACTCCTCCTACGAGCAGTACTTC

J gene: TRBJ2-5
CDR3 length: 15
D gene: TRBD2
V gene: TRBV7-9
clone size: -
CDR3 protein: CASSKTAGVSETQYF
CDR3 DNA: TGTGCCAGCAGTAAGACCGCGGGGGTATCAGAGACCCAGTACTTC

J gene: TRBJ1-5
CDR3 length: 16
D gene: TRBD1
V gene: TRBV27
clone size: once
CDR3 protein: CASSFSGTAGHQPQHF
CDR3 DNA: TGTGCCAGCAGTTTCTCCGGGACAGCGGGGCATCAGCCCCAGCATTTT

J gene: TRBJ2-5
CDR3 length: 14
D gene: -
V gene: TRBV7-2
clone size: -
CDR3 protein: CASSVQKYQETQYF
CDR3 DNA: TGTGCCAGCAGCGTACAGAAGTACCAAGAGACCCAGTACTTC

J gene: TRBJ2-7
CDR3 length: 13
D gene: -
V gene: TRBV18
clone size: -
CDR3 protein: CASSSGSSYEQYF
CDR3 DNA: TGTGCCAGCTCATCCGGGTCATCCTACGAGCAGTACTTC

J gene: TRBJ1-2
CDR3 length: 13
D gene: TRBD1
V gene: TRBV5-6
clone size: -
CDR3 protein: CASSTGQGVGYTF
CDR3 DNA: TGTGCCAGCAGTACCGGACAGGGTGTTGGCTACACCTTC

J gene: TRBJ2-3
CDR3 length: 14
D gene: -
V gene: TRBV7-6
clone size: once
CDR3 protein: CASSFGQPTDTQYF
CDR3 DNA: TGTGCCAGCAGCTTCGGACAGCCCACAGATACGCAGTATTTT

J gene: TRBJ2-7
CDR3 length: 14
D gene: TRBD1
V gene: TRBV7-9
clone size: -
CDR3 protein: CASSPGQGDYEQYF
CDR3 DNA: TGTGCCAGCAGCCCGGGACAGGGCGACTACGAGCAGTACTTC

J gene: TRBJ1-2
CDR3 length: 13
D gene: -
V gene: TRBV5-5
clone size: -
CDR3 protein: CASSLQGNYGYTF
CDR3 DNA: TGTGCCAGCAGCTTACAAGGGAACTATGGCTACACCTTC

J gene: TRBJ1-2
CDR3 length: 13
D gene: -
V gene: TRBV6-5
clone size: -
CDR3 protein: CASSYSRRAGYTF
CDR3 DNA: TGTGCCAGCAGTTACTCGAGGAGGGCTGGCTACACCTTC

J gene: TRBJ2-1
CDR3 length: 13
D gene: -
V gene: TRBV2
clone size: once
CDR3 protein: CASSVYRNSGQFF
CDR3 DNA: TGTGCCAGCAGTGTTTATCGGAATTCGGGGCAGTTCTTC

J gene: TRBJ2-1
CDR3 length: 14
D gene: -
V gene: TRBV14
clone size: -
CDR3 protein: CASSQRPEGNEQFF
CDR3 DNA: TGTGCCAGCAGCCAGAGACCGGAGGGCAATGAGCAGTTCTTC

J gene: TRBJ2-2
CDR3 length: 16
D gene: TRBD2
V gene: TRBV11-1
clone size: -
CDR3 protein: CASRASGGTNTGELFF
CDR3 DNA: TGTGCCAGCAGGGCGAGCGGGGGGACGAACACCGGGGAGCTGTTTTTT

J gene: TRBJ2-1
CDR3 length: 15
D gene: TRBD1
V gene: TRBV7-9
clone size: -
CDR3 protein: CASSLRQGAYNEQFF
CDR3 DNA: TGTGCCAGCAGCTTACGACAGGGGGCCTACAATGAGCAGTTCTTC